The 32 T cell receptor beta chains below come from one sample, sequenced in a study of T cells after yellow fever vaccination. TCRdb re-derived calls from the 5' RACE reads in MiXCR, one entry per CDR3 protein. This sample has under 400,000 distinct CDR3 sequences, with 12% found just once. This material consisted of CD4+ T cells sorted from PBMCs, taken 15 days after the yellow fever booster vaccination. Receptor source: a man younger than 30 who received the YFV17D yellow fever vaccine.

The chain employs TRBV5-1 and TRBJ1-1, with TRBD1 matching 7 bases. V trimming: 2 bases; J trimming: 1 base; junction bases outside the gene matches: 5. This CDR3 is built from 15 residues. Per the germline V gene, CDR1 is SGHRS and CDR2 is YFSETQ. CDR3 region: CASSLDPGGNTEAFF. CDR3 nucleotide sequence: TGCGCCAGCAGCTTAGACCCAGGGGGGAACACTGAAGCTTTCTTT.

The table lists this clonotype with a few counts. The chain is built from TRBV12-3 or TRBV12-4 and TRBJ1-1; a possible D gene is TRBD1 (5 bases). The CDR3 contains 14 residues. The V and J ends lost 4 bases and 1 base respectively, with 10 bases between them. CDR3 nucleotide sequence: TGTGCCAGCAGTTCCCGGACAACGAACACTGAAGCTTTCTTT. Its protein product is CASSSRTTNTEAFF.

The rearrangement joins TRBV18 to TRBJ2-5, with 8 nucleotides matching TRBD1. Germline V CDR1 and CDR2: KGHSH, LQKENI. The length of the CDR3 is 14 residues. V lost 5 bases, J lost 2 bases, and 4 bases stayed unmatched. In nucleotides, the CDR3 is TGTGCCAGCTCATTTGGGACAGGACAAGAGACCCAGTACTTC. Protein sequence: CASSFGTGQETQYF.

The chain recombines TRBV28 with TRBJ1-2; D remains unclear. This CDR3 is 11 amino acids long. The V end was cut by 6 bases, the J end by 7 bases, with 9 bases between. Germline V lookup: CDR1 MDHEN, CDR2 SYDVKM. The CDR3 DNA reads TGTGCCAGCAGCTCGGCCCCTGGCTACACCTTC. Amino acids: CASSSAPGYTF.

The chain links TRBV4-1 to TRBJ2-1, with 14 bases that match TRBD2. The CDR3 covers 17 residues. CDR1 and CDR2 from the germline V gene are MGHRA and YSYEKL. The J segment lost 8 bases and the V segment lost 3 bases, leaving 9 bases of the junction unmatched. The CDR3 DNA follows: TGCGCCAGCAGCCACTGGGGACTAGCGGGGGAGGCTCATGAGCAGTTCTTC. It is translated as CASSHWGLAGEAHEQFF.

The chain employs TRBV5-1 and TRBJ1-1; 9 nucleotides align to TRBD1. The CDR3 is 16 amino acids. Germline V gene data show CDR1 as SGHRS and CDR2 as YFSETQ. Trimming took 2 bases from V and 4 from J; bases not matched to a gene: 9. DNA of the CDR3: TGCGCCAGCAGCTTAGCGGGACAGGGCAGTCTCACTGAAGCTTTCTTT. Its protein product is CASSLAGQGSLTEAFF.

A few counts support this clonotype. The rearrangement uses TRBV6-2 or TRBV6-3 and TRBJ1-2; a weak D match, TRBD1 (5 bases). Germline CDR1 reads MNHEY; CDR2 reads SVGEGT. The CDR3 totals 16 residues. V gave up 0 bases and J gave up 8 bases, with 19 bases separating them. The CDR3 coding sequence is TGTGCCAGCAGTTACTCGAACGCGCGGGGCCTACGCGGCTACACCTTC. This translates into CASSYSNARGLRGYTF.

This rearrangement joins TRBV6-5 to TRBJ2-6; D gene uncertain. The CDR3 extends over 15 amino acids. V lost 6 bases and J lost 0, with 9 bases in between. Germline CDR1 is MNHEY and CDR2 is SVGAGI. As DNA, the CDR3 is TGTGCCAGCAGAACCGTCTCCTCTGGGGCCAACGTCCTGACTTTC. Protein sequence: CASRTVSSGANVLTF.

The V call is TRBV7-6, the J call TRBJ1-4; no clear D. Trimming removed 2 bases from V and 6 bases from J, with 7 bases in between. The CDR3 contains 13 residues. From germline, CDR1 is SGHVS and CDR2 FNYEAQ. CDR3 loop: CASSLTLDEKLFF. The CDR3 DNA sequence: TGTGCCAGCAGCTTAACCCTGGATGAAAAACTGTTTTTT.

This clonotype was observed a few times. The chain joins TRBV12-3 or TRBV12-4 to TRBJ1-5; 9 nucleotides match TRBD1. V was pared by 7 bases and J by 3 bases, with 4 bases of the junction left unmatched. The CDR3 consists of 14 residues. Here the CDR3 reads CASTGDRANQPQHF. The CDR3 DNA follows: TGTGCCAGCACCGGGGACAGGGCCAATCAGCCCCAGCATTTT.

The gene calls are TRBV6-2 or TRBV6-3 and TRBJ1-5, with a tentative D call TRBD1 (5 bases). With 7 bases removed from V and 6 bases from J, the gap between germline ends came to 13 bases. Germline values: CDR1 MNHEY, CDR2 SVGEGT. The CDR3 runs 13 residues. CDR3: CASKTGQGQPQHF. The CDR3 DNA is TGTGCCAGCAAGACCGGCCAGGGTCAGCCCCAGCATTTT.

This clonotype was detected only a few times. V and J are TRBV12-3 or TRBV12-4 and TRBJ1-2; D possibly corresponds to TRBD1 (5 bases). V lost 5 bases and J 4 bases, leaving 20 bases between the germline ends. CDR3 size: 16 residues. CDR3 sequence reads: CASSRFPTALRYGYTF. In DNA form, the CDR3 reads TGTGCCAGCAGTCGATTCCCGACAGCCCTCCGCTATGGCTACACCTTC.

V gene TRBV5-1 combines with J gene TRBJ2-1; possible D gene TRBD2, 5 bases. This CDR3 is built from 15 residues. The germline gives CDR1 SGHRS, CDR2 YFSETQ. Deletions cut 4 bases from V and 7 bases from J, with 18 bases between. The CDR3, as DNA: TGCGCCAGCAGCACTAGTTCTCTTGGGGTGAATGAGCAGTTCTTC. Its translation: CASSTSSLGVNEQFF.

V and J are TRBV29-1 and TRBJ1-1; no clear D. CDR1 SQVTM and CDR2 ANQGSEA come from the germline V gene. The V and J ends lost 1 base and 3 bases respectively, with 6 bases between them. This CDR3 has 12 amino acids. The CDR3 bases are TGCAGCGTTGAAGTGGGGTACACTGAAGCTTTCTTT. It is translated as CSVEVGYTEAFF.

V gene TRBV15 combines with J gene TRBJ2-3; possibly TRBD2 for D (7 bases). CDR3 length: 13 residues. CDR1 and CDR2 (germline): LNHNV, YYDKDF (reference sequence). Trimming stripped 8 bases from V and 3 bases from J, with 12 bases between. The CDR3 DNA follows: TGTGCCACCCGAGGGGGGGGGACAGATACGCAGTATTTT. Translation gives CATRGGGTDTQYF. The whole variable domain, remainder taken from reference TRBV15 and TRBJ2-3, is DAMVIQNPRYQVTQFGKPVTLSCSQTLNHNVMYWYQQKSSQAPKLLFHYYDKDFNNEADTPDNFQSRRPNTSFCFLDIRSPGLGDTAMYLCATRGGGTDTQYFGPGTRLTVL.

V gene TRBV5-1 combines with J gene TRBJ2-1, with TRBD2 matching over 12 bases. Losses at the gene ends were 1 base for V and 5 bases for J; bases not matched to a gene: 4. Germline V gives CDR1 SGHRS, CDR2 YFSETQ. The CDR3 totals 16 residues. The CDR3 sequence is CASSLPSGGVNNEQFF. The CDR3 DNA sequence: TGCGCCAGCAGCTTGCCTAGCGGGGGGGTGAACAATGAGCAGTTCTTC.

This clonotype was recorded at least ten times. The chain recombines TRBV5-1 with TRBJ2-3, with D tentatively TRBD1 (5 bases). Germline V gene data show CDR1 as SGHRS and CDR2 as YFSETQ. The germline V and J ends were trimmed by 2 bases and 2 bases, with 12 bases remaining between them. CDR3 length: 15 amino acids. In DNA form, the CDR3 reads TGCGCCAGCAGCTTAAGGGGCAGTCCCACAGATACGCAGTATTTT. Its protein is CASSLRGSPTDTQYF.

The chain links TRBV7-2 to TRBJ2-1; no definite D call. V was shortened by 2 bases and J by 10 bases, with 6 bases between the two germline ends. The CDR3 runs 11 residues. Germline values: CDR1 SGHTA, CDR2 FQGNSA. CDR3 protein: CASSLTWEQFF. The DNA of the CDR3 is TGTGCCAGCAGCTTAACCTGGGAGCAGTTCTTC.

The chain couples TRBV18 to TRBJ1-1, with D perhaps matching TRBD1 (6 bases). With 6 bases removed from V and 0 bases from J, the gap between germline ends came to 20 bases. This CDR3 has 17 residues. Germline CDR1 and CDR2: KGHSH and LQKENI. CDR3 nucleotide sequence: TGTGCCAGCTCCGCCGTTAGGGGGAGCGGCATGAACACTGAAGCTTTCTTT. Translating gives CASSAVRGSGMNTEAFF. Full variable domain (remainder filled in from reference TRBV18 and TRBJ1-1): NAGVMQNPRHLVRRRGQEARLRCSPMKGHSHVYWYRQLPEEGLKFMVYLQKENIIDESGMPKERFSAEFPKEGPSILRIQQVVRGDSAAYFCASSAVRGSGMNTEAFFGQGTRLTVV.

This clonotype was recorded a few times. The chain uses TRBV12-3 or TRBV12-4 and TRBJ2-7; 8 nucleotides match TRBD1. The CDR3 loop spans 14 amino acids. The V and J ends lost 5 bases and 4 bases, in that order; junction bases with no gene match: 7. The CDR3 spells CASSQRQGRYEQYF. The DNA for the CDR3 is TGTGCCAGCAGTCAACGACAGGGGAGGTACGAGCAGTACTTC.

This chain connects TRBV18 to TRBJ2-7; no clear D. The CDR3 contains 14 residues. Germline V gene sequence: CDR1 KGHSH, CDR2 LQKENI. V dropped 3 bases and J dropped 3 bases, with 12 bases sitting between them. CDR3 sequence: CASSPPVTYYEQYF. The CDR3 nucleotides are TGTGCCAGCTCACCGCCGGTCACCTACTACGAGCAGTACTTC.

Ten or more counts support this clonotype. CDR3 nucleotide sequence: TGCGCCAGCACATTCCACACGAACACCGGGGAGCTGTTTTTT. This sequence encodes CASTFHTNTGELFF. The chain joins TRBV5-1 to TRBJ2-2; D is undetermined. The CDR3 has 14 amino acids. Per germline, CDR1 SGHRS and CDR2 YFSETQ. V was shortened by 6 bases and J by 0 bases, with 9 bases between the two germline ends.

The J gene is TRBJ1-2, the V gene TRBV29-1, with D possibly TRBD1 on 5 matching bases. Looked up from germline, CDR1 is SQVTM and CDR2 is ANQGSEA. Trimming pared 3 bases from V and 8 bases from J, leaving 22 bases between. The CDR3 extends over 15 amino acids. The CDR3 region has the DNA TGCAGCGTTGACTGGCAGGGAAGAGGGGTTCGCGGCTACACCTTC. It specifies CSVDWQGRGVRGYTF.

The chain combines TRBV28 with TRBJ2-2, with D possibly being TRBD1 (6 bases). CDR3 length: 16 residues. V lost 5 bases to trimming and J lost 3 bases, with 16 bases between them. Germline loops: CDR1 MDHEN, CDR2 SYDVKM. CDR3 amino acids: CASSPLVDSYTGELFF. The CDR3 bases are TGTGCCAGCAGTCCACTCGTGGACAGCTACACCGGGGAGCTGTTTTTT.

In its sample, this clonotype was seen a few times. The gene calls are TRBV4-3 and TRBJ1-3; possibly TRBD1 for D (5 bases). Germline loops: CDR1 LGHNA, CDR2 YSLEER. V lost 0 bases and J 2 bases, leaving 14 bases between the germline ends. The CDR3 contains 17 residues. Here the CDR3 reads CASSQDPGGRPGNTIYF. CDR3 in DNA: TGCGCCAGCAGCCAAGATCCGGGGGGGAGACCTGGAAACACCATATATTTT.

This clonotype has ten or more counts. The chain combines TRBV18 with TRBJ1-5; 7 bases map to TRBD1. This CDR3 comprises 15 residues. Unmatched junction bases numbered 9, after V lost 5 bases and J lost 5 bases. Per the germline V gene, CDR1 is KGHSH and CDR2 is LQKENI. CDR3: CASSSVSRGDQPQHF. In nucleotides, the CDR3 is TGTGCCAGCTCATCCGTAAGCAGGGGGGATCAGCCCCAGCATTTT.

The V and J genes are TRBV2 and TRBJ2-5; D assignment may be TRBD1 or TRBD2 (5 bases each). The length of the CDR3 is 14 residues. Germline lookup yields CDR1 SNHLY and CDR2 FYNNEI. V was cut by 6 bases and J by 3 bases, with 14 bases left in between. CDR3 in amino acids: CASSSGTEEETQYF. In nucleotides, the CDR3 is TGTGCCAGCAGCTCCGGGACCGAAGAAGAGACCCAGTACTTC.

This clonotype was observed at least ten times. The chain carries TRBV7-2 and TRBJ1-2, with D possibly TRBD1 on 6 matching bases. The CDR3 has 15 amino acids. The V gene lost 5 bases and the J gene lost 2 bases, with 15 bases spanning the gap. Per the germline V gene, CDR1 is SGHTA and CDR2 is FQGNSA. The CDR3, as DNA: TGTGCCAGCAGCCCTATCAGGGGAGGAAACTATGGCTACACCTTC. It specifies CASSPIRGGNYGYTF. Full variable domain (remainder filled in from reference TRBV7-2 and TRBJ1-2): GAGVSQSPSNKVTEKGKDVELRCDPISGHTALYWYRQSLGQGLEFLIYFQGNSAPDKSGLPSDRFSAERTGGSVSTLTIQRTQQEDSAVYLCASSPIRGGNYGYTFGSGTRLTVV.

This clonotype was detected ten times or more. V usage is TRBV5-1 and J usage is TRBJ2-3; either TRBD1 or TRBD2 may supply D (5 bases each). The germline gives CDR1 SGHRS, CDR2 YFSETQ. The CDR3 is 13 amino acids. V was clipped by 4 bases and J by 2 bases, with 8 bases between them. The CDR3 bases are TGCGCCAGCAGCCCCGGGACCACAGATACGCAGTATTTT. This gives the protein CASSPGTTDTQYF. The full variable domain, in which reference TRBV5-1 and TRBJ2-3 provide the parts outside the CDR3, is KAGVTQTPRYLIKTRGQQVTLSCSPISGHRSVSWYQQTPGQGLQFLFEYFSETQRNKGNFPGRFSGRQFSNSRSEMNVSTLELGDSALYLCASSPGTTDTQYFGPGTRLTVL.

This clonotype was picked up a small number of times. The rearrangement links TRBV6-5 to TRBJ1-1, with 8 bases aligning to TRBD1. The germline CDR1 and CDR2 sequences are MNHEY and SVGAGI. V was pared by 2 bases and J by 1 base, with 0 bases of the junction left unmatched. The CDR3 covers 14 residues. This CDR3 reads CASSYDRGNTEAFF. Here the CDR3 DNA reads TGTGCCAGCAGTTACGACAGGGGGAACACTGAAGCTTTCTTT.

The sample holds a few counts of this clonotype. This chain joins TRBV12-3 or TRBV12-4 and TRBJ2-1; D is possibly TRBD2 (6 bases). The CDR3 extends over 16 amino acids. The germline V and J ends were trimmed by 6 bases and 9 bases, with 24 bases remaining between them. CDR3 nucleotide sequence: TGTGCCAGCAGCCATACAGGCCTAGCGCGGGGTGGTGAGCAGTTCTTC. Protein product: CASSHTGLARGGEQFF.

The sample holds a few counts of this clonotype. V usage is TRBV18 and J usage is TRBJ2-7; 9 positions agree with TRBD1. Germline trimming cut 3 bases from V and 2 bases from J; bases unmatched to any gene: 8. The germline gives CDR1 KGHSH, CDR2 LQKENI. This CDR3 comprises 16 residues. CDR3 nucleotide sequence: TGTGCCAGCTCACCGAACAGGGGGCTTAAAACCTACGAGCAGTACGTC. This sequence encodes CASSPNRGLKTYEQYV.